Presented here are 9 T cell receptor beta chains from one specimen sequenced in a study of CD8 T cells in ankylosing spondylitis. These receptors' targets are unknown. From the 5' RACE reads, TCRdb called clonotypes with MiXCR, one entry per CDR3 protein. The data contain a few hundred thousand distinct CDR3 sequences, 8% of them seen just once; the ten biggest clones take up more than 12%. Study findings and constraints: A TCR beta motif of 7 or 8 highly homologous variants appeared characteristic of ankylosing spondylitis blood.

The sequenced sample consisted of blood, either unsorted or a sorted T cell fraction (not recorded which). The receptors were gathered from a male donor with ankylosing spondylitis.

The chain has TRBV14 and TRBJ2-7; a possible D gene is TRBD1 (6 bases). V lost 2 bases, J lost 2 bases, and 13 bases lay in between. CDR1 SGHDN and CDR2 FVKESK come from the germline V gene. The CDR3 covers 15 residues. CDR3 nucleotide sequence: TGTGCCAGCAGCCAACTTCAGGGGTCCCCCTACGAGCAGTACTTC. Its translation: CASSQLQGSPYEQYF.

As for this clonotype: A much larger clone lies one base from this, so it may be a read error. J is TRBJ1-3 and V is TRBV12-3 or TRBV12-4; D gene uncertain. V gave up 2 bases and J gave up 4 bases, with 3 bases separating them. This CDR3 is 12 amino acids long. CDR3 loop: CASSLNGNTIYF. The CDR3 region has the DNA TGTGCCAGCAGTTTAAACGGAAACACCATATATTTT.

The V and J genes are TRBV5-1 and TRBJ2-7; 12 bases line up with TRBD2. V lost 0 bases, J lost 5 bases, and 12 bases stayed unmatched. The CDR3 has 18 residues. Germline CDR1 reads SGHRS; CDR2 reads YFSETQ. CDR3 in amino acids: CASSLDRLAGERLHEQYF. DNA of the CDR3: TGCGCCAGCAGCTTGGATCGACTAGCGGGAGAAAGGCTCCACGAGCAGTACTTC.

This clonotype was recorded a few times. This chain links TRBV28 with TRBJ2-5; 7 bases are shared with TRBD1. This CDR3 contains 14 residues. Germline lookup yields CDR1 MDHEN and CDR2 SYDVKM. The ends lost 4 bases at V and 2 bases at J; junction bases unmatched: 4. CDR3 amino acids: CASSWTGLQETQYF. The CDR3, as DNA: TGTGCCAGCAGTTGGACAGGCCTACAAGAGACCCAGTACTTC.

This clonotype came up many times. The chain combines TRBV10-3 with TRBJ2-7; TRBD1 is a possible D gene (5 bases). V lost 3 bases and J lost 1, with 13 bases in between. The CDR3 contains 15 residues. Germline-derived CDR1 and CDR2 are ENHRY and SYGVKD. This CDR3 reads CAISERGPNSYEQYF. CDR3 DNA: TGTGCCATCAGTGAAAGGGGTCCTAATTCCTACGAGCAGTACTTC.

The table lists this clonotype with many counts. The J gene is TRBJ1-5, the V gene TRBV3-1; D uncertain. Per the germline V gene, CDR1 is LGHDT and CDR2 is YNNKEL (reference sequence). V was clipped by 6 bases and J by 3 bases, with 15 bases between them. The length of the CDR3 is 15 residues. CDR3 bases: TGTGCCAGCAGGAACTCCGGGCCCAACAATCAGCCCCAGCATTTT. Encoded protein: CASRNSGPNNQPQHF.

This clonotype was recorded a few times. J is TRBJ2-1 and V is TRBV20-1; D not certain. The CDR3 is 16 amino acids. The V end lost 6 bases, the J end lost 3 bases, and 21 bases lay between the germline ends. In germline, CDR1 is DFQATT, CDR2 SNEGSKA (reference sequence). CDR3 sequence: CSALEPGPEVYNEQFF. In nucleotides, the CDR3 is TGCAGTGCCCTTGAACCGGGTCCAGAGGTCTACAATGAGCAGTTCTTC.

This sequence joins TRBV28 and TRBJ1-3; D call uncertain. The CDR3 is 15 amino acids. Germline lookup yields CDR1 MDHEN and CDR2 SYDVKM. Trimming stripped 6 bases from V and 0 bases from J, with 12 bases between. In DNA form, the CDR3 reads TGTGCCAGCAGGCTGGACCTTGGCTCTGGAAACACCATATATTTT. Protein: CASRLDLGSGNTIYF. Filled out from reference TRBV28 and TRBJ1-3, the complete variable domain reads DVKVTQSSRYLVKRTGEKVFLECVQDMDHENMFWYRQDPGLGLRLIYFSYDVKMKEKGDIPEGYSVSREKKERFSLILESASTNQTSMYLCASRLDLGSGNTIYFGEGSWLTVV.

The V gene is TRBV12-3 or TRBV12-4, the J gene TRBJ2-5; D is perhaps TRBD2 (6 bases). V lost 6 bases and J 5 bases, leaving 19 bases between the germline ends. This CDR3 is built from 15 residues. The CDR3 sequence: CASRGPSGVGETQYF. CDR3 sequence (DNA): TGTGCCAGCAGGGGCCCCTCGGGGGTCGGGGAGACCCAGTACTTC.